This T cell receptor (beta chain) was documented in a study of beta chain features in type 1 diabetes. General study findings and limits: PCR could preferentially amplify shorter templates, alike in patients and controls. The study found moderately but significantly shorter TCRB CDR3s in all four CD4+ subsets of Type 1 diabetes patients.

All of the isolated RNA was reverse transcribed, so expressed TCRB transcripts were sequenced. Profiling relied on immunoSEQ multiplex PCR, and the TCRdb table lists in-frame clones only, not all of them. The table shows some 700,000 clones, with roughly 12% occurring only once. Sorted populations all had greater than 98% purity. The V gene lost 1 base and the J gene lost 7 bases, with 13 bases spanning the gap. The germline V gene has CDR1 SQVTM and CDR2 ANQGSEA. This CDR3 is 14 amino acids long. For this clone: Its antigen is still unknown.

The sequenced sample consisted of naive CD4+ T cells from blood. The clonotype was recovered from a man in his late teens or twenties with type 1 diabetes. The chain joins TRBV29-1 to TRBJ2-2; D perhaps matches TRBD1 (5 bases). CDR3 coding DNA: TGCAGCGTTGAAGGCAGGGTGGTCGGCGGGGAGCTGTTTTTT. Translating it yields CSVEGRVVGGELFF.